The source of this TCR beta chain is a study of shared clonotypes between healthy human individuals. This CDR3 contains 15 residues. Germline assignment: CDR1 MDHEN and CDR2 SYDVKM. Trimming took 7 bases from V and 5 from J, leaving 20 bases between them. Here immunoSEQ multiplex PCR was the method, and the copy in TCRdb shows in-frame clones only, minus some. The sample records more than 2 million clones, 90% to 97% being singletons. This chain connects TRBV28 to TRBJ1-2; tentative D call: TRBD1 (6 bases). Input material: naive CD4+ T cells sorted from blood. Indicated subset: CD45RA+ positively selected. The TCR originated in a man in his late teens or twenties in good health. The DNA of the CDR3 is TGTGCCAGCAAAGGTCAAATAGGACAGACTTATGGCTACACCTTC. Amino acid sequence: CASKGQIGQTYGYTF.